A selection of T cell receptor beta chains follows, all from one sample in a study of T cells after yellow fever vaccination. TCRdb passed the 5' RACE reads through MiXCR, listing each CDR3 protein once. The sample consists of 300,000 to 400,000 distinct CDR3 sequences, roughly 9.4% of them appearing once. Sequencing used PBMCs, obtained on the day of the first yellow fever vaccination. These receptors all come from a man aged 18 to 30 who received the YFV17D yellow fever vaccine. CDR3s include the opening cysteine and the closing phenylalanine or tryptophan. D genes are given only for firm matches. Where a row states a size, it is once, few, many or the class of an expanded clone; other rows omit it.

d_call j_call clone_size v_call cdr3_aa cdr3_nt
NA TRBJ2-1 NA TRBV15 CATSRDVSGEQFF TGTGCCACCAGCAGAGATGTGAGCGGTGAGCAGTTCTTC
TRBD2 TRBJ2-4 NA TRBV12-3/TRBV12-4 CASSLGLAGGHGIQYF TGTGCCAGCAGTCTAGGACTAGCGGGGGGGCATGGCATTCAGTACTTC
NA TRBJ1-1 NA TRBV5-5 CASSYLQGIGTEAFF TGTGCCAGCAGCTATTTACAGGGAATTGGAACTGAAGCTTTCTTT
TRBD2 TRBJ2-7 NA TRBV20-1 CSATVGGVLGEQYF TGCAGTGCCACGGTTGGGGGGGTTCTTGGCGAGCAGTACTTC
TRBD1 TRBJ2-7 few TRBV5-1 CASSARGRNDEQYF TGCGCCAGCAGCGCTAGGGGGCGCAACGACGAGCAGTACTTC
TRBD1 TRBJ2-1 NA TRBV5-4 CASSSGGQGTYNEQFF TGTGCCAGCAGCTCGGGGGGACAGGGGACCTACAATGAGCAGTTCTTC
NA TRBJ2-1 NA TRBV5-5 CASSLDTPYNEQFF TGTGCCAGCAGCTTGGACACCCCCTACAATGAGCAGTTCTTC
TRBD1 TRBJ2-1 NA TRBV12-3/TRBV12-4 CASSRTGVYNEQFF TGTGCCAGCAGCCGGACAGGGGTGTACAATGAGCAGTTCTTC
NA TRBJ1-6 few TRBV6-5 CASSYRGEPFSPLHF TGTGCCAGCAGTTATCGGGGGGAACCCTTTTCACCCCTCCACTTT
TRBD2 TRBJ2-3 few TRBV20-1 CSASGGGDTDTQYF TGCAGTGCTAGTGGCGGGGGGGACACAGATACGCAGTATTTT
TRBD2 TRBJ2-1 few TRBV11-2 CASSLGPSGGYEQFF TGTGCCAGCAGCTTAGGTCCCAGCGGGGGGTATGAGCAGTTCTTC
NA TRBJ2-3 NA TRBV5-1 CASSLDQGTDTQYF TGCGCCAGCAGCTTGGATCAGGGGACAGATACGCAGTATTTT
NA TRBJ1-1 NA TRBV20-1 CSAANIENTEAFF TGCAGTGCCGCCAACATTGAGAACACTGAAGCTTTCTTT
NA TRBJ2-1 few TRBV7-3 CASSFLGDFYNEQFF TGTGCCAGCAGCTTCTTAGGGGACTTCTACAATGAGCAGTTCTTC
TRBD2 TRBJ2-1 few TRBV7-3 CASSKGLAGSNEQFF TGTGCCAGCAGCAAGGGACTAGCGGGGTCCAATGAGCAGTTCTTC
NA TRBJ1-2 NA TRBV5-1 CASRRDLGYGYTF TGCGCCAGCAGAAGGGACCTGGGCTATGGCTACACCTTC
NA TRBJ1-6 NA TRBV20-1 CSARSGDSPLHF TGCAGTGCTAGAAGCGGGGACTCACCCCTCCACTTT
NA TRBJ2-1 NA TRBV4-3 CASAKHSGGSGYNEQFF TGCGCCAGCGCTAAACACTCTGGGGGCTCCGGCTACAATGAGCAGTTCTTC
TRBD1 TRBJ1-2 NA TRBV4-1 CASRKLGQGHYGYTF TGCGCCAGCAGAAAACTTGGACAGGGGCATTATGGCTACACCTTC
NA TRBJ1-6 few TRBV4-3 CASSQDTAHNSPLHF TGCGCCAGCAGCCAAGATACGGCCCATAATTCACCCCTCCACTTT
TRBD2 TRBJ2-1 NA TRBV10-3 CAIRTNSGGSSYNEQFF TGTGCCATCAGAACGAATAGCGGGGGGAGCTCCTACAATGAGCAGTTCTTC
NA TRBJ2-3 NA TRBV29-1 CSVSTDSTDTQYF TGCAGCGTTTCGACAGATAGCACAGATACGCAGTATTTT
NA TRBJ1-1 many TRBV18 CASSPTRDDAFF TGTGCCAGCTCACCAACTCGTGACGACGCTTTCTTT
NA TRBJ2-7 few TRBV4-3 CASSQESHVGGFGEQYF TGCGCCAGCAGCCAAGAATCTCACGTTGGGGGGTTCGGCGAGCAGTACTTC
NA TRBJ1-5 few TRBV7-9 CASSLGGMPQHF TGTGCCAGCAGCTTAGGGGGCATGCCCCAGCATTTT
NA TRBJ2-2 few TRBV7-9 CASNVAGVAGELFF TGTGCCAGCAACGTCGCAGGGGTGGCCGGGGAGCTGTTTTTT
TRBD1 TRBJ2-5 few TRBV11-2 CASSPGTGVGETQYF TGTGCCAGCAGCCCCGGGACAGGGGTTGGCGAGACCCAGTACTTC
NA TRBJ1-2 few TRBV5-1 CASSLEPWGADYGYTF TGCGCCAGCAGCTTGGAGCCATGGGGGGCCGATTATGGCTACACCTTC
NA TRBJ1-5 few TRBV21-1 CASSGDRGSRNQPQHF TGTGCCAGCAGTGGGGACAGGGGAAGTCGCAATCAGCCCCAGCATTTT
NA TRBJ2-2 few TRBV11-2 CASRIRAGELFF TGTGCCAGCAGAATACGGGCGGGGGAGCTGTTTTTT
TRBD2 TRBJ2-1 many TRBV10-2 CTVAGGPNEQFF TGCACCGTAGCGGGGGGTCCCAATGAGCAGTTCTTC
TRBD1 TRBJ2-5 NA TRBV2 CASSESNRGWETQYF TGTGCCAGCAGTGAATCCAACAGGGGATGGGAGACCCAGTACTTC
TRBD2 TRBJ2-5 NA TRBV6-5 CASSYWTSGQETQYF TGTGCCAGCAGTTACTGGACTAGCGGCCAAGAGACCCAGTACTTC
NA TRBJ1-6 NA TRBV5-1 CASSLELTGPNSPLHF TGCGCCAGCAGCTTGGAACTGACAGGCCCAAATTCACCCCTCCACTTT
NA TRBJ2-3 many TRBV6-5 CASSYGAGGTDTQYF TGTGCCAGCAGTTACGGGGCAGGGGGCACAGATACGCAGTATTTT
TRBD2 TRBJ2-5 NA TRBV6-2/TRBV6-3 CASSPGTTDKETQYF TGTGCCAGCAGTCCCGGGACTACCGATAAAGAGACCCAGTACTTC
TRBD1 TRBJ2-7 NA TRBV4-2 CASSPGQGAHEQYF TGTGCCAGCAGCCCGGGACAGGGGGCGCACGAGCAGTACTTC
NA TRBJ2-5 few TRBV7-9 CASSPRAGMQETQYF TGTGCCAGCAGCCCCCGGGCTGGAATGCAAGAGACCCAGTACTTC
NA TRBJ2-3 NA TRBV7-4 CASSSSPGDEVPDTQYF TGTGCCAGCAGCTCGAGCCCCGGGGATGAGGTTCCAGATACGCAGTATTTT
NA TRBJ2-2 many TRBV7-2 CASSLDPQYIGELFF TGTGCCAGCAGCTTAGACCCCCAATATATCGGGGAGCTGTTTTTT
NA TRBJ1-4 NA TRBV24-1 CATRGPPNEKLFF TGTGCCACCAGAGGACCGCCTAATGAAAAACTGTTTTTT
NA TRBJ2-7 few TRBV6-1 CASTDSRVYEQYF TGTGCCAGCACGGACAGTCGGGTCTACGAGCAGTACTTC
TRBD2 TRBJ2-3 NA TRBV6-2/TRBV6-3 CASSPGTSVVTDTQYF TGTGCCAGCAGTCCCGGGACTAGCGTCGTCACAGATACGCAGTATTTT
NA TRBJ2-6 few TRBV6-1 CASRLSEPANVLTF TGTGCCAGCAGACTTAGCGAGCCGGCCAACGTCCTGACTTTC
NA TRBJ1-2 NA TRBV18 CASSPTADRTTYGYTF TGTGCCAGCTCACCTACTGCTGACAGGACCACCTATGGCTACACCTTC
NA TRBJ2-5 few TRBV29-1 CSAAGQIQETQYF TGCAGCGCAGCCGGACAGATCCAAGAGACCCAGTACTTC
NA TRBJ1-5 NA TRBV7-6 CASSSQPTMGGQPQHF TGTGCCAGCAGCTCCCAGCCAACTATGGGGGGCCAGCCCCAGCATTTT
NA TRBJ2-4 few TRBV20-1 CSARGGPDHLAKNIQYF TGCAGTGCTAGAGGGGGACCGGACCACTTGGCCAAAAACATTCAGTACTTC
NA TRBJ1-1 NA TRBV27 CASSFVGLNTGAFF TGTGCCAGCAGTTTTGTTGGACTAAACACTGGAGCTTTCTTT
NA TRBJ2-6 NA TRBV6-2/TRBV6-3 CASLMGGAGANVLTF TGTGCCAGCTTAATGGGCGGGGCTGGGGCCAACGTCCTGACTTTC
NA TRBJ1-2 NA TRBV6-1 CASSGNNRVFNYGYTF TGTGCCAGCAGTGGCAACAACAGGGTTTTTAACTATGGCTACACCTTC
TRBD2 TRBJ2-1 NA TRBV2 CASSLMQRGFQPLDEQFF TGTGCCAGCAGTTTAATGCAGCGGGGTTTCCAACCCTTGGATGAGCAGTTCTTC
NA TRBJ1-2 NA TRBV10-3 CAIGGTDNYGYTF TGTGCCATCGGGGGGACTGATAACTATGGCTACACCTTC